This passage covers 10 T cell receptor beta chains from one sample sequenced in a study of glioma-infiltrating T cells. The iRepertoire nested amplicon-rescue multiplex PCR amplified TCR alpha and beta CDR3s from RNA. A single record per CDR3 protein comes from TCRdb applying MiXCR to the multiplex PCR reads. The table shows about 3,500 distinct CDR3 sequences, with approximately 90% occurring only once. Specimen: glioma tissue, nonneoplastic brain tissue, or PBMCs (not recorded which). These receptors came from a human donor with low-grade glioma or glioblastoma, undergoing nonglioma brain surgery, or in good health (not recorded which).

With respect to this clonotype: This beta chain represents an off-target read in a library built for alpha chains; its size is of limited meaning. This chain links TRBV7-2 with TRBJ2-1; weak D call: TRBD2 (6 bases). The J call may not be correct, given that the DNA end is closer to TRBJ2-5. CDR1 is SGHTA, CDR2 FQGNSA, per germline. This CDR3 contains 14 residues. CDR3 amino acids: CASRYSDGGETQYF. Here the CDR3 DNA reads TGTGCCAGCAGATATTCGGACGGAGGGGAGACCCAGTACTTC.

About this clonotype: This beta chain lies outside the target of a library built for alpha chains; its clone size means little. The chain joins TRBV28 to TRBJ2-1, with D possibly being TRBD2 (5 bases). V lost 3 bases to trimming and J lost 7 bases, with 16 bases between them. Germline V lookup: CDR1 MDHEN, CDR2 SYDVKM. The CDR3 runs to 15 residues. DNA of the CDR3: TGTGCCAGCAGTTTTCTCCCAGAGCGGCGGAATGAGCAGTTCTTC. As protein: CASSFLPERRNEQFF.

Points on this clonotype: Little can be read into the size of this beta chain, an off-target read in a library designed for alpha chains. The chain combines TRBV15 with TRBJ1-2; D is unclear. V was shortened by 0 bases and J by 7 bases, with 9 bases between the two germline ends. Germline V gives CDR1 LNHNV, CDR2 YYDKDF (reference sequence). The CDR3 spans 13 residues. CDR3 amino acids: CATSREEETGYTF. CDR3 bases: TGTGCCACCAGCAGAGAGGAAGAGACTGGCTACACCTTC.

About this clonotype itself: Found in a library prepared for alpha chains, this beta chain is an off-target read, and its abundance has little meaning. CDR3 nucleotides: TGTGCCAGCACCGGGTCCCTCGGGGGGACTGAAGCTTTCTTT. Translation gives CASTGSLGGTEAFF. The chain carries TRBV3-1 and TRBJ1-1, with TRBD1 as a possible D gene (5 bases). This CDR3 contains 14 residues. The germline CDR1 and CDR2 sequences are LGHDT and YNNKEL (reference sequence). The ends were cut back, 7 bases at V and 5 bases at J, with 17 bases in the middle.

On this clonotype: This beta chain is a stray sequence in a library constructed for alpha chains; its clone size is not meaningful. The V call is TRBV15, the J call TRBJ2-3, with TRBD2 identical over 10 bases. Germline CDR1 LNHNV, CDR2 YYDKDF (reference sequence). CDR3 length: 15 amino acids. The ends lost 2 bases at V and 3 bases at J; junction bases unmatched: 2. The CDR3 nucleotides are TGTGCCACCAGCAGAACTAGCGGGATAACAGATACGCAGTATTTT. Protein: CATSRTSGITDTQYF.

As to this clonotype: Since the library was made to target alpha chains, this beta chain is a stray read and its abundance is not meaningful. J is TRBJ2-3 and V is TRBV27; no clear D gene. CDR3 length equals 15 residues. Trimming pared 0 bases from V and 2 bases from J, leaving 9 bases between. Germline loops: CDR1 MNHEY, CDR2 SMNVEV (reference sequence). CDR3 nucleotides: TGTGCCAGCAGTTTATCGAGCTGGACCACAGATACGCAGTATTTT. It specifies CASSLSSWTTDTQYF.

This clonotype was found once. A library made for alpha chains picked up this beta chain off target, so its size means little. This rearrangement joins TRBV20-1 to TRBJ1-3; the D is unclear. V was pared by 3 bases and J by 0 bases, with 9 bases between. The CDR3 has 14 amino acids. Germline V CDR1 and CDR2: DFQATT, SNEGSKA (reference sequence). In DNA, the CDR3 is TGCAGTGCTAGTAGCCAGGCCTCTGGAAACACCATATATTTT. The encoded protein is CSASSQASGNTIYF.

Regarding this clonotype: The junction differs from germline at one of its ends, possibly a read error. Found in a library prepared for alpha chains, this beta chain is an off-target read, and its abundance has little meaning. The chain has TRBV20-1 and TRBJ1-4; 8 nucleotides match TRBD1. Germline V CDR1 and CDR2: DFQATT, SNEGSKA (reference sequence). The CDR3 is 16 amino acids. The CDR3 region has the DNA TGCAGTGTTAGAGAAGGACAGGGAGCGACTAATGAAAAACTGTTTTTT. Translated: CSVREGQGATNEKLFF.

About this clonotype: The library was built for alpha chains, so this beta chain is an off-target read and its size means little. V usage is TRBV20-1 and J usage is TRBJ2-3; D is unclear. Germline loops: CDR1 DFQATT, CDR2 SNEGSKA (reference sequence). The V end was cut by 4 bases, the J end by 3 bases, with 8 bases between. The CDR3 totals 12 residues. The CDR3 here is CSAIGTTDTQYF. In nucleotides, the CDR3 is TGCAGTGCTATTGGAACGACAGATACGCAGTATTTT.

As regards this clonotype: This beta chain represents an off-target read in a library built for alpha chains; its size is of limited meaning. The chain has TRBV7-2 and TRBJ2-3; D is possibly TRBD2 (6 bases). This CDR3 is built from 15 residues. Germline V gives CDR1 SGHTA, CDR2 FQGNSA. V shed 3 bases and J shed 3 bases, with 13 bases lying between them. CDR3 nucleotide sequence: TGTGCCAGCAGCTTTGGACTGGCGGGGACAGATACGCAGTATTTT. Amino acids: CASSFGLAGTDTQYF.